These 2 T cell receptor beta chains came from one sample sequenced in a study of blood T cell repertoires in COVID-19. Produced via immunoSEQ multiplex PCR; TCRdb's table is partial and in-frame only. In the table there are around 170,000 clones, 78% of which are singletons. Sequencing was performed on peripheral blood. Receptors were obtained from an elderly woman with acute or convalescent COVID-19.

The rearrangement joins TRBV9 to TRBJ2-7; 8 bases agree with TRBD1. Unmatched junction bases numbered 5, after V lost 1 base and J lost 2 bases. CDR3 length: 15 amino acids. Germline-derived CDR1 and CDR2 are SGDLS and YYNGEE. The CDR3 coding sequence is TGTGCCAGCAGCGTACAGGACAGGGTGACCTACGAGCAGTACTTC. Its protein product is CASSVQDRVTYEQYF.

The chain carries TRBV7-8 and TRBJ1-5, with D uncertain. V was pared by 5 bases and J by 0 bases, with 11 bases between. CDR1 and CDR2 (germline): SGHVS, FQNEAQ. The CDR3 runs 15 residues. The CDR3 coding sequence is TGTGCCAGCAGCCGAGGTAGACTTAGCAATCAGCCCCAGCATTTT. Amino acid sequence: CASSRGRLSNQPQHF.